What follows is one T cell receptor (beta chain) and its context. Its antigen is still unknown. This specimen comes from a study of long-term antiretroviral therapy in people with HIV. Samples were assayed with immunoSEQ v3.0 at survey level. Profiled with immunoSEQ multiplex PCR; TCRdb holds only in-frame clones, not every one. The table records over 25,000 clones, 70% to 90% of them present only once. Treatment for all HIV-infected participants took place in the United States. Study observations and caveats: The repertoire was dominated at all time points by clones expanded before ART.

Specimen: unsorted PBMCs, collected 3 years after starting antiretroviral therapy. The receptor was derived from a man aged 40-49 years with HIV.

CDR3 nucleotides: TGTGCCAGCCGCGAAGAGCTAGCGGGAGTTGGCGAGCAGTACTTC. It yields the protein CASREELAGVGEQYF. The chain employs TRBV5-4 and TRBJ2-7; 10 nucleotides line up with TRBD2. Germline V gene data show CDR1 as SGHNT and CDR2 as YYREEE (reference sequence). CDR3 length equals 15 residues. Germline trimming cut 7 bases from V and 6 bases from J; bases unmatched to any gene: 13.